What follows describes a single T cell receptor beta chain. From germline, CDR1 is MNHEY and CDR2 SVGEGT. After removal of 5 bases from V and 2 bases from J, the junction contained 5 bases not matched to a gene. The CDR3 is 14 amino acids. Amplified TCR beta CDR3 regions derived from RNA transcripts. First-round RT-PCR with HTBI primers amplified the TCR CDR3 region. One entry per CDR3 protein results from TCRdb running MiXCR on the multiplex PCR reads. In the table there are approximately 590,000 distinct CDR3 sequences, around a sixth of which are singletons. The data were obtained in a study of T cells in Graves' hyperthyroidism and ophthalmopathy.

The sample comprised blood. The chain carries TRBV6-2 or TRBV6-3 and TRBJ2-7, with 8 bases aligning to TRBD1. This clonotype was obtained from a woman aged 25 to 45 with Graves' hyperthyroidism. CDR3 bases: TGTGCCAGCAGTCCGGGACAGGCGCCCTACGAGCAGTACTTC. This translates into CASSPGQAPYEQYF.